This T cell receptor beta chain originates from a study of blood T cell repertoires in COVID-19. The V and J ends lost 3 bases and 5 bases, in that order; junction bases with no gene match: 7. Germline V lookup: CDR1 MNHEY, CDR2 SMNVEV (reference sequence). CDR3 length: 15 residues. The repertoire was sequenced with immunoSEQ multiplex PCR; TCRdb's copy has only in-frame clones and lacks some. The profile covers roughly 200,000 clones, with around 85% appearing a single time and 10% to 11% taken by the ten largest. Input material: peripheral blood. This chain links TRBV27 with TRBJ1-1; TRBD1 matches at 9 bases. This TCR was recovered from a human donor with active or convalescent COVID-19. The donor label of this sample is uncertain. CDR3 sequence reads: CASSFSGTGRTEAFF. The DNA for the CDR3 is TGTGCCAGCAGTTTTTCAGGGACAGGGAGGACTGAAGCTTTCTTT.